A single T cell receptor beta chain is shown here with its context. The V and J ends lost 0 bases and 5 bases respectively, with 30 bases between them. Germline V gene lookup returns CDR1 LGHNA and CDR2 YSLEER. The CDR3 loop spans 21 amino acids. This specimen belongs to a study of blood T cell repertoires in COVID-19. Study-wide context: Some COVID-19 samples were acute and others convalescent; all came from the United States, Italy and Spain.

Generated by immunoSEQ multiplex PCR, the TCRdb table keeps only in-frame clones and is missing some. The data contain 350,000 to 400,000 clones, 89% of them singletons. Source material: peripheral blood. The sequence came from a woman aged 25-40 years with COVID-19, enrolled during active disease. V is TRBV4-3 and J is TRBJ2-3, with TRBD2 as a possible D gene (7 bases). The CDR3 spells CASSQEAPGGGGILSGDTQYF. CDR3 nucleotide sequence: TGCGCCAGCAGCCAAGAGGCGCCGGGGGGCGGTGGGATACTTTCTGGAGATACGCAGTATTTT.